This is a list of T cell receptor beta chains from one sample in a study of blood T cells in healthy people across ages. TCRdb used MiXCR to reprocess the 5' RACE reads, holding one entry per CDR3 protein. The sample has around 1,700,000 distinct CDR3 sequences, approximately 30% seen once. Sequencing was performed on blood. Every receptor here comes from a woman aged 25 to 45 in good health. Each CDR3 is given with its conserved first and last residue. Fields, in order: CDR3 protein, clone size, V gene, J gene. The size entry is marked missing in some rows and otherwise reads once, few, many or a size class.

CASSLRGTTGEQYF	.	TRBV14	TRBJ2-7
CASSPPGTGGIYEQYF	.	TRBV18	TRBJ2-7
CASRSSGGADTEYF	.	TRBV12-3/TRBV12-4	TRBJ2-3
CANSLVSQRFF	few	TRBV7-2	TRBJ2-1
CASSGGLAGESWSGTDTQYF	.	TRBV6-2/TRBV6-3	TRBJ2-3
CATSSKAGGAGYTF	few	TRBV15	TRBJ1-2
CASSLDGPFSNQPQHF	few	TRBV5-1	TRBJ1-5
CASKTSGEADTQYF	.	TRBV12-3/TRBV12-4	TRBJ2-3
CASSLELGVGADTQYF	.	TRBV12-3/TRBV12-4	TRBJ2-3
CASSQEDRDSYEQYF	few	TRBV4-2	TRBJ2-7
CSVFLLIGLAETQYF	many	TRBV29-1	TRBJ2-5
CASSRGWDREVNEQFF	.	TRBV18	TRBJ2-1
CASSVGLAGGPANTGELFF	few	TRBV9	TRBJ2-2
CSVERGTEGYTF	many	TRBV29-1	TRBJ1-2
CASSYWSSLLGDTQYF	.	TRBV6-5	TRBJ2-3
CASSSPLGLAGPYNEQFF	many	TRBV5-1	TRBJ2-1
CASSWTSESTDTQYF	few	TRBV7-2	TRBJ2-3
CATSSGDTGKGKTQYF	many	TRBV15	TRBJ2-5